Detailed here is one TCR beta chain. The target antigen is unknown. In the same sample, other DNA sequences code for this CDR3. This CDR3 has 15 residues. With 5 bases clipped from V and 2 bases from J, the junction kept 4 bases outside the gene matches. In germline, CDR1 is SNHLY, CDR2 FYNNEI. Use of 60 Vbeta and 13 Jbeta primers characterized the PCR. Libraries were prepared by immunoSEQ multiplex PCR; TCRdb keeps only in-frame clonotypes and omits some of them. The sample contains about 200,000 clones, roughly 80% of which appear only once. The sample belongs to a study of cytomegalovirus exposure and HLA in healthy donors. Study-level background: Early released data had about 80 million unique TCRs, all coming from HLA-typed donors. Overall study findings and caveats: In an earlier analysis, most TCR beta V segments were productive about 87% or about 30% of the time. The study recorded fewer than 200 TCR beta chains that were cytomegalovirus-associated.

These donors, healthy bone marrow donors, were studied. The clonotype comes from a woman aged 25-40 years in good health and CMV-seronegative. The V gene is TRBV2, the J gene TRBJ2-3, with 10 bases fitting TRBD2. The sample taken for sequencing was PBMCs. CDR3 coding DNA: TGTGCCAGCAGTTTAGCGGGGGGACCCACAGATACGCAGTATTTT. This encodes CASSLAGGPTDTQYF.